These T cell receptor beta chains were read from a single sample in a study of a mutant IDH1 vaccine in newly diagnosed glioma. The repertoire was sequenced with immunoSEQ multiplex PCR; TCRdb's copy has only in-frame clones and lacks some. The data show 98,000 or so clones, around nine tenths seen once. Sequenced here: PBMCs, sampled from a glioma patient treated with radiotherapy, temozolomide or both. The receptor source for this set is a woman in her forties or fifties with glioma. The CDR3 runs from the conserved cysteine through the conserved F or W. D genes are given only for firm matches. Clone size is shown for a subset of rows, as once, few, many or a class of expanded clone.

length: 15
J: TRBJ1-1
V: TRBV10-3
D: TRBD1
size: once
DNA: TGTGCCATCAGGGGACAGGTTCTACTGAACACTGAAGCTTTCTTT
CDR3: CAIRGQVLLNTEAFF

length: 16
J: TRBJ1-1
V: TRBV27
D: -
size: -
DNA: TGTGCCAGCAGTTTATCCCCAATCACGAGGAACACTGAAGCTTTCTTT
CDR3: CASSLSPITRNTEAFF

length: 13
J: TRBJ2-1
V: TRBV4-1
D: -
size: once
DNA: TGCGCCAGCAGCCCATTTGATTACAATGAGCAGTTCTTC
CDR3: CASSPFDYNEQFF

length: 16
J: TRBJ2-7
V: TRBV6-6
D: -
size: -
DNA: TGTGCCAGCAGTTACTCGAGGATAGACGGGACCTACGAGCAGTACTTC
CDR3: CASSYSRIDGTYEQYF

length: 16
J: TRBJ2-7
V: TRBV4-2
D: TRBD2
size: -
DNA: TGTGCCAGCAGCCCGTCGACCGGCGGGAGCTCCTACGAGCAGTACTTC
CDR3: CASSPSTGGSSYEQYF

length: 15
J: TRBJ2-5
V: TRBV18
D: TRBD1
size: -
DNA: TGTGCCAGCTCACGGGGGACAGGGTACCAAGAGACCCAGTACTTC
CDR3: CASSRGTGYQETQYF

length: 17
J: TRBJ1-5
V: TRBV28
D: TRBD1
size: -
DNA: TGTGCCAGCAGTCCCAACCCCCGACAGGGCCGAAATCAGCCCCAGCATTTT
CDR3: CASSPNPRQGRNQPQHF

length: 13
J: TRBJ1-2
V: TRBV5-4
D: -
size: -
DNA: TGTGCCAGCAGCGGGGGCGGAGGGTATGGCTACACCTTC
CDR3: CASSGGGGYGYTF

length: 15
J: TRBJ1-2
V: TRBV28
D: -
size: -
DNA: TGTGCCAGCAGTTTACCCGGGAGGGGTGGGTATGGCTACACCTTC
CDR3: CASSLPGRGGYGYTF

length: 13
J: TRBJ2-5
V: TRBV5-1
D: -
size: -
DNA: TGCGCCAGCAGCCTAGAGGGGGAAGAGACCCAGTACTTC
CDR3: CASSLEGEETQYF

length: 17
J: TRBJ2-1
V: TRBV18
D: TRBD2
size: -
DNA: TGTGCCAGCTCGCCGGGACTAGCGGTATCCTCCTACAATGAGCAGTTCTTC
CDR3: CASSPGLAVSSYNEQFF

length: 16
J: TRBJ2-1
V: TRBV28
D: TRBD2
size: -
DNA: TGTGCCAGCAGCCAAGCTAGCGGGAGGAGGGGCAATGAGCAGTTCTTC
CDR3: CASSQASGRRGNEQFF

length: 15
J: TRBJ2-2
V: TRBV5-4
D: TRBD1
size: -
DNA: TGTGCCAGCAGCTTCCGGACAGGCACGACCGGGGAGCTGTTTTTT
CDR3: CASSFRTGTTGELFF

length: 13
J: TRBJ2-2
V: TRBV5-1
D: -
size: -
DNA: TGCGCCAGCAGCCGTGACTCGTTCGGGGAGCTGTTTTTT
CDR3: CASSRDSFGELFF

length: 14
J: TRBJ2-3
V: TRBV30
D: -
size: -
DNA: TGTGCCTGGGGAGACGGAAGGGGCACAGATACGCAGTATTTT
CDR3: CAWGDGRGTDTQYF

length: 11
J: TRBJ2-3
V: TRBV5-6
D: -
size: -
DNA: TGTGCCAGCAGCCAGACAGATACGCAGTATTTT
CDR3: CASSQTDTQYF

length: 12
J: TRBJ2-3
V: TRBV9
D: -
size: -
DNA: TGTGCCAGCAGCGTCCCGGCAGATACGCAGTATTTT
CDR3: CASSVPADTQYF

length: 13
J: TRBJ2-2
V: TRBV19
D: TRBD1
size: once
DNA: TGTGGTGTTCGGGACAGGGGGCGTGGGGAGCTGTTTTTT
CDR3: CGVRDRGRGELFF

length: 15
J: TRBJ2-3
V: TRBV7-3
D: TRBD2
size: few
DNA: TGTGCCAGCAGCTGGACTAGCGGGAGGCCGGATACGCAGTATTTT
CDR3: CASSWTSGRPDTQYF

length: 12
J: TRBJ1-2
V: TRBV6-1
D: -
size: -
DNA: TGTGCCAGCAGTCCGACAGGATATGGCTACACCTTC
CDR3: CASSPTGYGYTF

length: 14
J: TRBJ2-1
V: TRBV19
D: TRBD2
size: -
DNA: TGTGCCAGTATGCGACTAGCGGGAGGCAATGAGCAGTTCTTC
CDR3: CASMRLAGGNEQFF

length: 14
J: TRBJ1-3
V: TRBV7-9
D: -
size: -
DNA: TGTGCCAGCAGCTTGTTTAACTCTGGAAACACCATATATTTT
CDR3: CASSLFNSGNTIYF

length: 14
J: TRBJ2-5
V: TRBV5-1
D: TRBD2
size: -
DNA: TGCGCCAGCAGCTCCGGGACTAGCAGAGAGACCCAGTACTTC
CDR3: CASSSGTSRETQYF

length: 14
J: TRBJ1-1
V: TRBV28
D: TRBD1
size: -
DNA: TGTGCCAGCAGCCCGAGACAGGGGTGGACTGAAGCTTTCTTT
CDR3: CASSPRQGWTEAFF

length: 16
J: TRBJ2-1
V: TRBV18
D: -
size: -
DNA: TGTGCCAGCTCACCCCCGAAGGGGAGCTCCTACAATGAGCAGTTCTTC
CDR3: CASSPPKGSSYNEQFF

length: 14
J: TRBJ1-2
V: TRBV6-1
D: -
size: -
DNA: TGTGCCAGCAGTTTAAGGGGCGCAGACTATGGCTACACCTTC
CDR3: CASSLRGADYGYTF

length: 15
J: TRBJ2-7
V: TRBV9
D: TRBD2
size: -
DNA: TGTGCCAGCAGCATACACCCTAGCGGGAGCCGCGAGCAGTACTTC
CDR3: CASSIHPSGSREQYF

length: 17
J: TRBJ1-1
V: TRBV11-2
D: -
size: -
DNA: TGTGCCAGCAGCTTACCCCTCCGGGAGTCTTCGAACACTGAAGCTTTCTTT
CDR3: CASSLPLRESSNTEAFF

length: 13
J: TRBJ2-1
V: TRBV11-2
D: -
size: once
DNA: TGTGCCAGCAGCTTGGGTCTCGGCAATGAGCAGTTCTTC
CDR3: CASSLGLGNEQFF

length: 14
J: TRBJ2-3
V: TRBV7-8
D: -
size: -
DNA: TGTGCCAGCAGCTTAACGGGACTCCTATATACGCAGTATTTT
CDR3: CASSLTGLLYTQYF

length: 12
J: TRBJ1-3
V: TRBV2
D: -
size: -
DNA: TGTGCCAGCAACCGAGAGGGAAACACCATATATTTT
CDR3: CASNREGNTIYF

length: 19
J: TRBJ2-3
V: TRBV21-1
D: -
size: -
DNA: TGTGCCAGCAACTTTACAGATTTAGGGCGTCAGTCTAGCACAGATACGCAGTATTTT
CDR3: CASNFTDLGRQSSTDTQYF

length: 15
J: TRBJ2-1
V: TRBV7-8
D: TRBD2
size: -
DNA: TGTGCCAGCAGCTTCATGGGGGGGAATCTCAATGAGCAGTTCTTC
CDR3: CASSFMGGNLNEQFF

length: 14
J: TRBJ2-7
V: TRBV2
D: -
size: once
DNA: TGTGCCAGCAGAATTGACAGGCCTAGACGGGAGCAGTACTTC
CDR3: CASRIDRPRREQYF

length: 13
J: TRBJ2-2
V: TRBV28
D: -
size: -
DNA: TGTGGCTCCTTGAGCTCTAACACCGGGGAGCTGTTTTTT
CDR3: CGSLSSNTGELFF

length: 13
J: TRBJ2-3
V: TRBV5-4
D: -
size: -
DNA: TGTGCCAGCAGCGGAATAGGGTCGGATACGCAGTATTTT
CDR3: CASSGIGSDTQYF

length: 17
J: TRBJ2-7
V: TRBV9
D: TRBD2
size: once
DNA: TGTGCCAGCAGCCCCCGGACTAGCGGGAGCATCGCCTACGAGCAGTACTTC
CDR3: CASSPRTSGSIAYEQYF

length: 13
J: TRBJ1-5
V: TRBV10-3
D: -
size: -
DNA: TGTGCCATCAGTGAGCACTTCAATCAGCCCCAGCATTTT
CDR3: CAISEHFNQPQHF

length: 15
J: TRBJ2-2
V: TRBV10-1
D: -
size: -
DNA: TGCGCCAGCAGTGAGGCGACAGCGAACACCGGGGAGCTGTTTTTT
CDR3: CASSEATANTGELFF

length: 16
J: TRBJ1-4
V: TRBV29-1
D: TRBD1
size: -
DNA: TGCAGCGCCCGACGGCAGGGGGCCTCGGCTAATGAAAAACTGTTTTTT
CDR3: CSARRQGASANEKLFF

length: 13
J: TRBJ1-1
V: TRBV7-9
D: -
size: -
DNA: TGTGCCGGCCGGACTAATGGGGGGACTGAAGCTTTCTTT
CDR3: CAGRTNGGTEAFF

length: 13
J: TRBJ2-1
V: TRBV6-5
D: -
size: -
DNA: TGTGCCAGCAGGTCCGGACCGCCCCATGAGCAGTTCTTC
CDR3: CASRSGPPHEQFF

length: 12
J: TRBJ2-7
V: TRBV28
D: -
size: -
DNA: TGTGCCAGCAGTTTAAGGGTATACGAGCAGTACTTC
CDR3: CASSLRVYEQYF

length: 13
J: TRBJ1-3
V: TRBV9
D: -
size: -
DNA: TGTGCCAGCAGCGTAGATGCCGGAAACACCATATATTTT
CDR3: CASSVDAGNTIYF

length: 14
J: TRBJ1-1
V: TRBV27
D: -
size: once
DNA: TGTGCCAGCAGCCTCGAGGGACGTGGGACTGAAGCTTTCTTT
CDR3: CASSLEGRGTEAFF

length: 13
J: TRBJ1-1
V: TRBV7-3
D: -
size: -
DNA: TGTGCCAGCAGCTTAGGAAGAAACACTGAAGCTTTCTTT
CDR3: CASSLGRNTEAFF

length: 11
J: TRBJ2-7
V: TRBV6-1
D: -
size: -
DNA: TGTGCCAGCATCACATACTACGAGCAGTACTTC
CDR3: CASITYYEQYF

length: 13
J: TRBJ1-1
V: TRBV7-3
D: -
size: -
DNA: TGTGCCAGCAGCTTATGGGAGAACACTGAAGCTTTCTTT
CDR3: CASSLWENTEAFF

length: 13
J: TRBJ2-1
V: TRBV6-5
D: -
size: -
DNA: TGTGCCAGCAGACCTGACAGGAACAATGAGCAGTTCTTC
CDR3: CASRPDRNNEQFF

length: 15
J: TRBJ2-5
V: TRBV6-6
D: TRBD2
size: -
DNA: TGTGCCAGCAGTATACGACTAGCGGGAACAGAGACCCAGTACTTC
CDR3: CASSIRLAGTETQYF

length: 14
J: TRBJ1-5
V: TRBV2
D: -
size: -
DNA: TGTGCCAGCAGTGAATGGAGACAGAATCAGCCCCAGCATTTT
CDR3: CASSEWRQNQPQHF

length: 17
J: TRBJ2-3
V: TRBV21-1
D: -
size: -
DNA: TGTGCCAGCAGCAAGGCCCCTAGCGGGAGTTTCGCAGATACGCAGTATTTT
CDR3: CASSKAPSGSFADTQYF

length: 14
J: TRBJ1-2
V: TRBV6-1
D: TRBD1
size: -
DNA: TGTGCCAGCAGTGAAGGCCGGGACAGGTATGGCTACACCTTC
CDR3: CASSEGRDRYGYTF

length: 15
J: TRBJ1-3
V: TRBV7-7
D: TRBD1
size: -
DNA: TGTGCTAGCACCCCGGGAGACAGGGAAGGCAACACCATATATTTT
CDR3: CASTPGDREGNTIYF

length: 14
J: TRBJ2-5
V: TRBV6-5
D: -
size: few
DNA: TGTGCCAGCAGCACGTGGGGCCTCGGGGAGACCCAGTACTTC
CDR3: CASSTWGLGETQYF

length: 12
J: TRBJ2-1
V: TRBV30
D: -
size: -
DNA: TGTGCCTGGGAGAGGGGTTACAATGAGCAGTTCTTC
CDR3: CAWERGYNEQFF

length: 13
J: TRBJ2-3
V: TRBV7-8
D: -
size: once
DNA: TGTGCCAGCAGCTTAGCTAGCACAGATACGCAGTATTTT
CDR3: CASSLASTDTQYF